A single sample gave rise to the 2 T cell receptor beta chains below, sequenced in a study of blood T cell repertoires in COVID-19. TCRdb keeps only in-frame clones here, not all; method: immunoSEQ multiplex PCR. This table holds fewer than 20,000 clones, 90% to 95% found once. Material for sequencing was peripheral blood. All receptors derive from a human donor in a cohort sampled during active COVID-19.

The V gene is TRBV18, the J gene TRBJ1-4; D uncertain. The V end lost 0 bases, the J end lost 8 bases, and 7 bases lay between the germline ends. Per germline, CDR1 KGHSH and CDR2 LQKENI. CDR3 size: 13 residues. The CDR3, as DNA: TGTGCCAGCTCACCACCCGGGGTCGAAAAACTGTTTTTT. Protein sequence: CASSPPGVEKLFF.

The chain couples TRBV10-3 to TRBJ2-1; 14 bases match TRBD2. Germline-derived CDR1 and CDR2 are ENHRY and SYGVKD. This CDR3 contains 19 residues. With V trimmed by 1 base and J by 7 bases, 12 bases remained unmatched. The CDR3 region has the DNA TGTGCCATCAGTGAGTTTGCGACTAGCGGGAGGGCCACTAAAAATGAGCAGTTCTTC. Its protein product is CAISEFATSGRATKNEQFF.